This T cell receptor (beta chain) was identified in a study of type 1 regulatory T cells. In the study overall: This in vitro CD4 product, T-allo10, is enriched for Tr1 cells and alloantigen-specific.

From the reads, TCRdb called clonotypes with MiXCR, one entry per CDR3 protein. The data hold around 62,000 distinct CDR3 sequences, with about 62% observed a single time. V shed 3 bases and J shed 4 bases, with 15 bases lying between them. Germline V gene data show CDR1 as DFQATT and CDR2 as SNEGSKA (reference sequence). The CDR3 runs to 14 residues. This clonotype appeared a single time. Its antigen remains unidentified. Graft donor-derived T-allo10 cells were described as host-alloantigen-specific, anergic, and alloantigen-specifically suppressive. V is TRBV20-1 and J is TRBJ1-2; perhaps TRBD1 as D (5 bases). The sequence came from a human donor in good health. The sample was cultured T cells, either the whole culture or a sorted T cell fraction (not recorded which). The subset was: Tr1-enriched cell product generated in vitro against host alloantigens. CDR3 nucleotide sequence: TGCAGTGCTAGGCAGAGGACAATCCGCTATGGCTACACCTTC. Residues: CSARQRTIRYGYTF.